This T cell receptor beta chain emerged from a study of siplizumab effects on memory and regulatory T cells (dated by TCRdb to about 2019). Regarding the complete study: The study looked at the effect of siplizumab, an anti-CD2 antibody, on alloreactive T-cell subsets in allogeneic mixed lymphocyte reactions made from human PBMCs.

Study-level results and caveats: Whether proliferating Tregs from siplizumab cultures actually had suppressive function was not functionally confirmed. Compared with memory T cells, unstimulated naive T cells appeared more diverse, and naive cells seemed to make a substantial contribution to the alloresponse. Of the alloreactive CD4+ clones that could be mapped, the Treg-derived share averaged about 70% with siplizumab compared with under 30% in control reactions. The cumulative frequency of alloreactive sequences traceable to unstimulated CD4+ memory T cells was significantly reduced by siplizumab. Roughly 75-95% of proliferating CD4+ or CD8+ clones could not be assigned a naive or memory phenotype. Because sequences at frequencies below about 10^-5 were poorly captured, only a minor fraction of alloreactive clones could be mapped back to unstimulated subsets.

Sorted unstimulated T cells, along with proliferating T cells recovered from mixed lymphocyte reactions, underwent TCRbeta CDR3 sequencing. Fresh whole blood from approximately 10 HLA-typed healthy donors was used to isolate PBMCs. To map where alloreactive clones came from, CD4+ non-regulatory T cells in the unstimulated state were FACS-sorted. Of note for this clone: The clone's antigen remains unknown. Base qualities were left out, and no much larger clone turns up one base away.

Library preparation used the immunoSEQ multiplex PCR assay. The deep sequencing platform assayed approximately 10^5 TCR templates per sample. Genomic DNA extracted from sorted T cells was the material used for TCRbeta CDR3 sequencing. In the authors' own workflow: The R programming language was used for clonal analysis of TCRbeta CDR3 data. Unstimulated samples were compared with post-reaction CFSE-low samples to define alloreactive CD4+ and CD8+ clones. Regulatory or non-regulatory origin was assigned to alloreactive CD4+ clones by matching of sequences to sorted unstimulated Treg and non-Treg repertoires. TCRdb stores this immuneACCESS table with in-frame sequences only. Part of the clones is absent; in the studies checked, under half of the shortfall reflects unresolved V genes, and no reason is known for the rest. That table is the source of V, J and clone size, and D and trimming were worked out from the DNA. The sample includes some 97,000 clones, with less than 95% observed a single time. The ten largest clonotypes hold over 1% of the sample.

The CDR3 holds 15 amino acids from the cysteine to the phenylalanine. Only the CDR3 part of the read is kept: 45 bases, read in frame from the first base. Trimming costs V 4 bases and J 1 base, and their ends lie 14 bases apart. CDR1 and CDR2 (SGHDT, YYEEEE) derive from the germline V gene. In this chain, TRBV5-6 is recombined with TRBJ1-1, with a tentative D gene TRBD1 over 6 matching bases. The sequence derives from a human donor in good health. The source material was non-Treg CD4+ T cells sorted from blood. The cell subset or site label here, explained by the study, means: FACS-sorted unstimulated CD4+ non-regulatory T cells. The CDR3 protein sequence reads: CASSVTWTANTEAFF. At the DNA level, the sequence is TGTGCCAGCAGCGTGACGTGGACAGCGAACACTGAAGCTTTCTTT.